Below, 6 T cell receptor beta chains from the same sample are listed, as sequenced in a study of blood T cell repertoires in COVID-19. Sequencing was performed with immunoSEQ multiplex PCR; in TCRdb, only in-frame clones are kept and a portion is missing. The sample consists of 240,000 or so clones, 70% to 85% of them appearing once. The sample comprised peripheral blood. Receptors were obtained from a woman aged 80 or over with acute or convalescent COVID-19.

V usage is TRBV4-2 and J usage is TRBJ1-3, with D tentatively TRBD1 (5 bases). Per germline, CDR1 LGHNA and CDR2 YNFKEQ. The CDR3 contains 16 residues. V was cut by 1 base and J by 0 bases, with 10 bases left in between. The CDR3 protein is CASSQVTALSGNTIYF. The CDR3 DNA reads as TGTGCCAGCAGCCAAGTGACAGCTCTCTCTGGAAACACCATATATTTT.

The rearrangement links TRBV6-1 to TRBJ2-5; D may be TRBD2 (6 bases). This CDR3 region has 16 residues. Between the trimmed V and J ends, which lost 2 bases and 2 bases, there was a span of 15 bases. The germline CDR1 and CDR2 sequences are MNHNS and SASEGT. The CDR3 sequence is CASSEYGRNQQETQYF. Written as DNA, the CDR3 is TGTGCCAGCAGTGAATATGGGAGGAACCAGCAAGAGACCCAGTACTTC.

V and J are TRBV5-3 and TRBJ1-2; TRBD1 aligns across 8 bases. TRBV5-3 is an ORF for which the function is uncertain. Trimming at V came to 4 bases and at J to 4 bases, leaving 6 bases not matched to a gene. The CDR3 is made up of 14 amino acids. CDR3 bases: TGTGCCAGAAGCCCCGAGGACAGGGCCTATGGCTACACCTTC. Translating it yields CARSPEDRAYGYTF.

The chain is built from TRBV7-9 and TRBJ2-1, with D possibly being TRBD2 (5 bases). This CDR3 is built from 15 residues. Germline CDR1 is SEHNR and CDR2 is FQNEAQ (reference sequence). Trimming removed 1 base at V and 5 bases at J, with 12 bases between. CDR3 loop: CASSLVGVYNNEQFF. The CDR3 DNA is TGTGCCAGCAGCTTAGTCGGGGTGTATAACAATGAGCAGTTCTTC.

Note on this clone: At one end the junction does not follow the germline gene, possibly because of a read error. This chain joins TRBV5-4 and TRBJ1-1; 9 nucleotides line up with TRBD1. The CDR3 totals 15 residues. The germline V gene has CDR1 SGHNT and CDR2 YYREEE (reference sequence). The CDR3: CASRLDRGPNTEAFF. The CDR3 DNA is TGTGCCAGCAGATTGGACAGGGGACCAAACACTGAAGCTTTCTTT.

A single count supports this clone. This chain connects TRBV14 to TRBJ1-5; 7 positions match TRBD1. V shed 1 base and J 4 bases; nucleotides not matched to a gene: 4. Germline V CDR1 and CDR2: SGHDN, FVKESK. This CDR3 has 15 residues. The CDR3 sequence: CASSQAGGRNQPQHF. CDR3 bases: TGTGCCAGCAGCCAAGCAGGGGGACGGAATCAGCCCCAGCATTTT.